Presented here are 23 T cell receptor beta chains from one specimen sequenced in a study of T cells in Graves' hyperthyroidism and ophthalmopathy. TCR beta CDR3 region amplification was performed from RNA transcripts. HTBI primers were used for first-round RT-PCR of the TCR CDR3. Via MiXCR, TCRdb re-called the multiplex PCR reads, giving one row per CDR3 protein. The profile shows fewer than 350,000 distinct CDR3 sequences, around 18% of them singletons. The specimen was blood. These receptors came from a woman aged 40-49 years with Graves' ophthalmopathy.

Many counts were recorded for this clonotype. V is TRBV14 and J is TRBJ2-1; no clear D. The CDR3 consists of 13 residues. CDR1 and CDR2 (germline): SGHDN, FVKESK. V lost 1 base to trimming and J lost 3 bases, with 4 bases between them. CDR3 amino acids: CASSQGIYNEQFF. The CDR3 DNA is TGTGCCAGCAGCCAAGGCATCTACAATGAGCAGTTCTTC.

This clonotype was seen a few times. The genes are TRBV3-1 and TRBJ2-2; TRBD1 is a possible D gene (6 bases). V was shortened by 0 bases and J by 6 bases, with 14 bases between the two germline ends. CDR1 LGHDT and CDR2 YNNKEL come from the germline V gene (reference sequence). CDR3 length: 16 amino acids. The CDR3 coding sequence is TGTGCCAGCAGCCAAGATCCCCTAGAGGGGGCCGGGGAGCTGTTTTTT. Protein sequence: CASSQDPLEGAGELFF.

This clonotype was seen repeatedly, ten times or more. CDR3 region: CASSEVRGQKHGELFF. As DNA, the CDR3 is TGTGCCAGCAGTGAGGTCCGAGGACAGAAGCACGGGGAGCTGTTTTTT. The chain couples TRBV2 to TRBJ2-2; possible D gene TRBD1, 6 bases. V shed 3 bases and J shed 7 bases, with 18 bases lying between them. Germline CDR1 is SNHLY and CDR2 is FYNNEI. The CDR3 is made up of 16 amino acids.

This clonotype was seen ten or more times. The rearrangement links TRBV30 to TRBJ1-5, with D possibly TRBD1 on 5 matching bases. The germline V and J ends were trimmed by 0 bases and 6 bases, with 15 bases remaining between them. CDR1 is GTSNPN and CDR2 is SVGIG in the germline V gene (reference sequence). The CDR3 sequence is 15 residues long. CDR3 sequence reads: CAWSVGFGGTQPQHF. In DNA form, the CDR3 reads TGTGCCTGGAGTGTTGGATTCGGGGGAACTCAGCCCCAGCATTTT.

Many counts were recorded for this clonotype. J is TRBJ1-5 and V is TRBV6-1; D is uncertain. This CDR3 has 15 amino acids. Germline CDR1 MNHNS, CDR2 SASEGT. V was trimmed by 6 bases and J by 1 base, leaving 13 bases between them. The CDR3 protein is CASRSLDGSNQPQHF. The CDR3 DNA is TGTGCCAGCAGGTCTTTGGACGGGAGCAATCAGCCCCAGCATTTT.

This clonotype was counted ten times or more. This chain connects TRBV6-5 to TRBJ2-7; D gene ambiguous. Germline V gives CDR1 MNHEY, CDR2 SVGAGI. The CDR3 has 12 amino acids. Trimming pared 5 bases from V and 3 bases from J, leaving 8 bases between. The CDR3 is CASSNPSYEQYF. DNA of the CDR3: TGTGCCAGCAGTAACCCTAGCTACGAGCAGTACTTC.

This clonotype has a count of ten or more. Given a much more abundant clone one base away, this may be a read error. The chain employs TRBV6-2 or TRBV6-3 and TRBJ2-2; weak D call: TRBD2 (5 bases). Germline CDR1 and CDR2: MNHEY and SVGEGT. The CDR3 covers 16 residues. Here the CDR3 reads CASSYRPGGVNGEPFF. CDR3 nucleotides: TGTGCCAGCAGTTACCGCCCCGGCGGAGTTAACGGGGAGCCGTTTTTT.

This clonotype was seen ten or more times. V gene TRBV30 combines with J gene TRBJ2-4; 8 positions match TRBD2. With 2 bases clipped from V and 5 bases from J, the junction kept 11 bases outside the gene matches. From germline, CDR1 is GTSNPN and CDR2 SVGIG (reference sequence). This CDR3 is built from 16 residues. In nucleotides, the CDR3 is TGTGCCTGGAGTCCTGGGTTAGCGGGAATACAAAACATTCAGTACTTC. Its translation: CAWSPGLAGIQNIQYF.

In this sample, this clonotype turned up many times. V is TRBV2 and J is TRBJ2-2, with 8 bases identical to TRBD2. The CDR3 extends over 15 amino acids. Germline V gene lookup returns CDR1 SNHLY and CDR2 FYNNEI. V shed 5 bases and J 3 bases; nucleotides not matched to a gene: 5. This chain's CDR3 is CASSYGTSDTGELFF. The CDR3 coding sequence is TGTGCCAGCAGTTACGGGACTAGTGACACCGGGGAGCTGTTTTTT.

This clonotype was observed at least ten times. The chain couples TRBV9 to TRBJ2-7; D not certain. The CDR3 has 13 residues. The V end was cut by 3 bases, the J end by 3 bases, with 10 bases between. Germline assignment: CDR1 SGDLS and CDR2 YYNGEE. CDR3 amino acids: CASSAGSHYEQYF. The CDR3 nucleotides are TGTGCCAGCAGCGCCGGCTCCCACTACGAGCAGTACTTC.

For this clonotype: Possible read error: a much larger clone is one base away. The DNA for the CDR3 is TGTGCCAGCAGTTTATTAGCGGGAGGGGCCAACGAGCAGTGCTTC. It specifies CASSLLAGGANEQCF. V gene TRBV27 combines with J gene TRBJ2-7; TRBD2 aligns across 11 bases. Germline V gives CDR1 MNHEY, CDR2 SMNVEV (reference sequence). The CDR3 totals 15 residues.

This clonotype came up many times. The J gene is TRBJ1-6, the V gene TRBV6-5, with 9 bases identical to TRBD1. With V trimmed by 0 bases and J by 9 bases, 6 bases remained unmatched. The CDR3 covers 16 residues. CDR1 is MNHEY and CDR2 is SVGAGI in the germline V gene. In nucleotides, the CDR3 is TGTGCCAGCAGTTACTCGACAGGGGGGGAGGGTTCACCCCTCCACTTT. This gives the protein CASSYSTGGEGSPLHF.

CDR3 DNA: TGTGCCAGCAGTCTCCGGACAGGGAGAGGCGGCTACACCTTC. It yields the protein CASSLRTGRGGYTF. The chain is built from TRBV6-1 and TRBJ1-2, with 8 bases that match TRBD1. The CDR3 extends over 14 amino acids. Trimming took 5 bases from V and 8 from J; bases not matched to a gene: 10. Germline V CDR1 and CDR2: MNHNS, SASEGT.

This clonotype was detected many times. The rearrangement links TRBV19 to TRBJ1-2; D is possibly TRBD1 (5 bases). V lost 9 bases and J 4 bases, leaving 15 bases between the germline ends. There are 13 residues in the CDR3. Looked up from germline, CDR1 is LNHDA and CDR2 is SQIVND (reference sequence). The CDR3 region has the DNA TGTGCCAGCCCGAAGGACAACCTCTATGGCTACACCTTC. Translated, it gives CASPKDNLYGYTF.

There are many counts of this clonotype. This chain's CDR3 is CASSPRQGSSFGELFF. The CDR3 nucleotides read TGTGCCAGTAGTCCGCGACAGGGATCATCATTCGGGGAGCTGTTTTTT. The chain recombines TRBV19 with TRBJ2-2; 7 bases agree with TRBD1. This CDR3 has 16 amino acids. Germline V CDR1 and CDR2: LNHDA, SQIVND (reference sequence). Trimming cost V 5 bases and J 7 bases; bases outside gene matches: 13.

This clonotype has a handful of counts. A junction end diverges from the germline sequence, so it may reflect a read error. The chain combines TRBV6-1 with TRBJ1-2, with D tentatively TRBD1 (5 bases). The CDR3 is 11 amino acids. Germline V gene data show CDR1 as MNHNS and CDR2 as SASEGT. The CDR3 is CAISRGDGYSF. CDR3 in DNA: TGTGCCATCAGCAGAGGGGATGGCTACAGCTTC.

DNA of the CDR3: TGTGCCAGCAGTTACTCGAAGGGATCGGGGACAAGCGTAAACACCATATATTTT. This codes for CASSYSKGSGTSVNTIYF. The V and J genes are TRBV6-2 or TRBV6-3 and TRBJ1-3; perhaps TRBD1 as D (6 bases). V was pared by 0 bases and J by 6 bases, with 21 bases between. This CDR3 region has 18 residues. CDR1 and CDR2 from the germline V gene are MNHEY and SVGEGT.

This clonotype showed up many times. This sequence joins TRBV10-3 and TRBJ1-5; 8 bases map to TRBD1. Losses at the gene ends were 4 bases for V and 5 bases for J; bases not matched to a gene: 7. Germline V lookup: CDR1 ENHRY, CDR2 SYGVKD. The CDR3 is made up of 15 amino acids. Here the CDR3 DNA reads TGTGCCATCAGTGCGTCGGGACAGGAGGATCAGCCCCAGCATTTT. Translation: CAISASGQEDQPQHF.

This clonotype has a count of ten or more. The chain joins TRBV5-1 to TRBJ2-7; no firm D call. Trimming shortened V by 4 bases and J by 4 bases, and 15 bases separated the two germline ends. The CDR3 length is 14 residues. Germline CDR1 is SGHRS and CDR2 is YFSETQ. The CDR3 sequence: CASSTATVRYEQYF. DNA of the CDR3: TGCGCCAGCAGCACCGCGACGGTTCGTTACGAGCAGTACTTC.

This clonotype was detected many times. The V gene is TRBV29-1, the J gene TRBJ2-7; 7 bases fit TRBD2. This CDR3 comprises 12 residues. Trimming at V came to 6 bases and at J to 2 bases, leaving 4 bases not matched to a gene. Germline V gene lookup returns CDR1 SQVTM and CDR2 ANQGSEA. The CDR3 nucleotides are TGCAGCGTCGCCGGGACTACCTACGAGCAGTACTTC. Encoded protein: CSVAGTTYEQYF.

In this sample, this clonotype turned up many times. Written as DNA, the CDR3 is TGTGCCAGCAGTTTTGGGGTCATGAACACTGAAGCTTTCTTT. Translating it yields CASSFGVMNTEAFF. This sequence joins TRBV6-5 and TRBJ1-1; D is ambiguous. V was clipped by 4 bases and J by 0 bases, with 9 bases between them. This CDR3 has 14 residues. CDR1 MNHEY and CDR2 SVGAGI come from the germline V gene.

This rearrangement joins TRBV25-1 to TRBJ2-5, with D tentatively TRBD2 (5 bases). The CDR3 covers 14 residues. Germline CDR1 is MGHDK and CDR2 is SYGVNS. Trimming stripped 3 bases from V and 6 bases from J, with 14 bases between. CDR3 nucleotides: TGTGCCAGCAGTGATTATGACGGGAAGAAGACCCAGTACTTC. Its translation is CASSDYDGKKTQYF.

This clonotype has ten or more counts. The chain joins TRBV6-2 or TRBV6-3 to TRBJ1-5, with 7 nucleotides matching TRBD1. The CDR3 is 16 amino acids. Trimming took 7 bases from V and 1 from J; bases not matched to a gene: 10. Germline V CDR1 and CDR2: MNHEY, SVGEGT. In DNA, the CDR3 is TGTGCCAGCACCCCAAGAGGACAGGCGAGCAATCAGCCCCAGCATTTT. Protein product: CASTPRGQASNQPQHF.